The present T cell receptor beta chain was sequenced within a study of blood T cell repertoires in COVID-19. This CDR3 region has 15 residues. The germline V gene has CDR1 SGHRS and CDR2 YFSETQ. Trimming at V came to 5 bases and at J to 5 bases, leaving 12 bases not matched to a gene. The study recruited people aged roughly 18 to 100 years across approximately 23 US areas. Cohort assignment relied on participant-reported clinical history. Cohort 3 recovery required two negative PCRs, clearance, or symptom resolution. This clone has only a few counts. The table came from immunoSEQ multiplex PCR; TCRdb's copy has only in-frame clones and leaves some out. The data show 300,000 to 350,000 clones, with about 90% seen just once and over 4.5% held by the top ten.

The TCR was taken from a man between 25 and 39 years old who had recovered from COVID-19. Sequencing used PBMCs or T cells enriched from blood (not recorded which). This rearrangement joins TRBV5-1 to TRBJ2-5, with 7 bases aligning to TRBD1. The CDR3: CASSVSAGGRETQYF. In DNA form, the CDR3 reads TGCGCCAGCAGTGTGTCGGCAGGGGGTAGGGAGACCCAGTACTTC.